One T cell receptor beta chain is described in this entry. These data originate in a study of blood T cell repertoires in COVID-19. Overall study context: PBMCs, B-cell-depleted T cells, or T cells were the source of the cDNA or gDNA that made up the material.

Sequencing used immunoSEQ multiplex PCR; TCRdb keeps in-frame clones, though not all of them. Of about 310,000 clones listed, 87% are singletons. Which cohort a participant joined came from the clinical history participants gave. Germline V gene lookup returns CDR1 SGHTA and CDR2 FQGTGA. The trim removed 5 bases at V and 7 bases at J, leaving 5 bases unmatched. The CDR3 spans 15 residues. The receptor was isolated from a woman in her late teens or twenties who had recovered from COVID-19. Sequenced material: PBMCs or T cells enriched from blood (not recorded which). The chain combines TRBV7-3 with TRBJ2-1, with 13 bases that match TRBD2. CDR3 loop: CASSVTSGGRNEQFF. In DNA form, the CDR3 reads TGTGCCAGCAGCGTGACTAGCGGGGGGAGGAATGAGCAGTTCTTC.